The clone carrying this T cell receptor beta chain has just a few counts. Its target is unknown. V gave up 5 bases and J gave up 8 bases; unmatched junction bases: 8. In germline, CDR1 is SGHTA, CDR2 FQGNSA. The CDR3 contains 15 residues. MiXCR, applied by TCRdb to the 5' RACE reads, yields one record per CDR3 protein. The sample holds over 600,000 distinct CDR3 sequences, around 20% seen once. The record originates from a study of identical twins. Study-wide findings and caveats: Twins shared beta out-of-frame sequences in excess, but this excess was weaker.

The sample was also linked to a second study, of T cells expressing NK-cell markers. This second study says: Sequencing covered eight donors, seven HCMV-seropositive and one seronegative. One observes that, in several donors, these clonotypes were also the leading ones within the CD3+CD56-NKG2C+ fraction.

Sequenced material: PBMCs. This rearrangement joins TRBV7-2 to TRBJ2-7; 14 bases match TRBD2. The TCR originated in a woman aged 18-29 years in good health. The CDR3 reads CASSRGGTSGRKQYF. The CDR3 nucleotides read TGTGCCAGCAGCCGGGGGGGGACTAGCGGGAGAAAGCAGTACTTC.